This T cell receptor beta chain is from a study of shared clonotypes between healthy human individuals. Study findings and constraints: Rarefaction showed sorted-subset sequencing was incomplete despite large depth.

This CDR3 region has 15 residues. Germline V gene lookup returns CDR1 MNHEY and CDR2 SVGAGI. The ends lost 4 bases at V and 1 base at J; junction bases unmatched: 6. Turning to this clone: Its antigen is as yet unknown.

Assay execution took place at the deep level. In the original processing: Filtering differed because ImmunoSEQ produced junction-only sequences that carried no quality scores. The protocol was immunoSEQ multiplex PCR, while the TCRdb copy is restricted to in-frame clones and leaves out a portion. D and trimming come from the DNA, and the V and J calls and clone size come from that table. The sample lists about 710,000 clones; over 55% were seen once. The V and J genes are TRBV6-5 and TRBJ2-7, with 8 positions matching TRBD2. The source is a woman aged 25 to 39 in good health. The sample was memory CD4+ T cells sorted from blood. Subset specified: CD45RA-negative fraction. This CDR3 reads CASSSLAGASYEQYF. The CDR3 DNA sequence: TGTGCCAGCAGTTCCCTAGCGGGCGCATCCTACGAGCAGTACTTC.